This T cell receptor beta chain was recorded in a study of a mutant IDH1 vaccine in newly diagnosed glioma. The wider study: Treated patients, averaging roughly 40 years, were around 62% male and approximately 38% female.

Using immunoSEQ multiplex PCR, the repertoire was profiled, and TCRdb retains in-frame clones only, with some absent. The sample lists approximately 92,000 clones, 83% occurring once. This clone was counted a single time. The antigen remains unidentified. CDR1 and CDR2 (germline): MNHEY, SVGAGI. There are 14 residues in the CDR3. Trimming left V 2 bases short and J 1 base short, with 9 bases between. Findings of the study overall: Changes to the top peripheral T cell clonotypes appeared unrelated to pseudoprogression.

The time point was: baseline, week 1 (first vaccination visit). Described treatment: pre-vaccination baseline after standard-of-care therapy. Sequencing was performed on PBMCs, taken from a glioma patient treated with radiotherapy, temozolomide or both. The receptor's source is a woman aged 45-65 years with glioma. This chain links TRBV6-5 with TRBJ2-7; no clear D. The CDR3 spells CASSYNSGSYEQYF. The CDR3 coding sequence is TGTGCCAGCAGTTACAATTCCGGATCCTACGAGCAGTACTTC.